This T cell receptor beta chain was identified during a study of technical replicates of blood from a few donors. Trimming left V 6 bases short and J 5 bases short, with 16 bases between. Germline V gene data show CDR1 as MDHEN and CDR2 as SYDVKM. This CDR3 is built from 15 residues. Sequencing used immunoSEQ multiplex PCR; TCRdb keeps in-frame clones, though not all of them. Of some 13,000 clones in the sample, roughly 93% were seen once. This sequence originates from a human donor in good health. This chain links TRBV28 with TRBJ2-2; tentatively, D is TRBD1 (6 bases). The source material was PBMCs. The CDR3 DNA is TGTGCCAGCAGCGGCGGAGACAGGAGGACCGGGGAGCTGTTTTTT. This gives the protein CASSGGDRRTGELFF.